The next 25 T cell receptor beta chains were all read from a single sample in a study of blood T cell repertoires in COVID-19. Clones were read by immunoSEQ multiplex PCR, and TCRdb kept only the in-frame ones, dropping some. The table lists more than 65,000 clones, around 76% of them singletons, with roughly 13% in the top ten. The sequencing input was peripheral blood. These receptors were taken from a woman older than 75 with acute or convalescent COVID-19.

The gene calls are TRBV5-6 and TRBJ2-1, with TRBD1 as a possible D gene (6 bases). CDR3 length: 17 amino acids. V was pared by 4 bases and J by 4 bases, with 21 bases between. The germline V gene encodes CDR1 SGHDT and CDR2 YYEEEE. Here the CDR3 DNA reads TGTGCCAGCAGCCGTGGTGGTACGCAGGGGCCATACAATGAGCAGTTCTTC. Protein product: CASSRGGTQGPYNEQFF.

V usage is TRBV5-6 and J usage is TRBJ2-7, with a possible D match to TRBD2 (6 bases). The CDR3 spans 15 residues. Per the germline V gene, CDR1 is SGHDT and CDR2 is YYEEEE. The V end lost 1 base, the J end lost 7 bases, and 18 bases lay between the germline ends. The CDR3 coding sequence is TGTGCCAGCAGCTTGAGGCGGGGCCCCCACTGGGAGCAGTACTTC. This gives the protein CASSLRRGPHWEQYF. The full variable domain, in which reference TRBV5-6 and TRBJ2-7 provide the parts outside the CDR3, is DAGVTQSPTHLIKTRGQQVTLRCSPKSGHDTVSWYQQALGQGPQFIFQYYEEEERQRGNFPDRFSGHQFPNYSSELNVNALLLGDSALYLCASSLRRGPHWEQYFGPGTRLTVT.

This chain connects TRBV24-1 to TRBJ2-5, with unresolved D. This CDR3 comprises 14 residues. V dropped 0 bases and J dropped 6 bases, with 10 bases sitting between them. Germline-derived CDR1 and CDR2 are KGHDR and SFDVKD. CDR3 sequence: CATSDLNREKTQYF. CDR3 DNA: TGTGCCACCAGTGATTTGAACCGCGAGAAGACCCAGTACTTC.

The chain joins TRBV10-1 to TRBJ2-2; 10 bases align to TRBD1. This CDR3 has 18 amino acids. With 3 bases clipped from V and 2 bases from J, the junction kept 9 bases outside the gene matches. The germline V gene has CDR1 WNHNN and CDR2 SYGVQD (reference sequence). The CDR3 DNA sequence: TGCGCCAGCAGTGACCCTTCCGGACAGGGGGGCAACACCGGGGAGCTGTTTTTT. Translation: CASSDPSGQGGNTGELFF.

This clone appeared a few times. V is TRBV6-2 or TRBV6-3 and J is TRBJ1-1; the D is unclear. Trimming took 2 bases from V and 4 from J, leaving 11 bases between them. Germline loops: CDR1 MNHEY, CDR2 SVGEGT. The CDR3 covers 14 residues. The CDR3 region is CASSYGVGFTEAFF. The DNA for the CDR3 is TGTGCCAGCAGTTACGGAGTCGGGTTCACTGAAGCTTTCTTT.

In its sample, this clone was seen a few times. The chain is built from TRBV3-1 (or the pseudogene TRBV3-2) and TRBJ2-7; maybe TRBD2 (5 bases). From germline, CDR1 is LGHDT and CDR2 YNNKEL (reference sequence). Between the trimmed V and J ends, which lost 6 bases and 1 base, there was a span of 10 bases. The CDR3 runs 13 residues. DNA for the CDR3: TGTGCCAGCAGTCCCGGGATTTCCTACGAGCAGTACTTC. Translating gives CASSPGISYEQYF.

CDR3 DNA sequence: TGTGCCAGCAGTCCCGCCCCGCAGGGCTATGGCTACACCTTC. Protein: CASSPAPQGYGYTF. The chain carries TRBV7-2 and TRBJ1-2; possibly TRBD1 for D (5 bases). CDR3 length equals 14 residues. The germline V and J ends were trimmed by 6 bases and 4 bases, with 15 bases remaining between them. In germline, CDR1 is SGHTA, CDR2 FQGNSA.

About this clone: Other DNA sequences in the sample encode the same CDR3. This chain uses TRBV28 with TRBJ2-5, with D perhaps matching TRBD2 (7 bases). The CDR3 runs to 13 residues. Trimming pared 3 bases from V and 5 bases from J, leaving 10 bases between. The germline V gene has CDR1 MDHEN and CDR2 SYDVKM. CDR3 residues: CASSLGGRETQYF. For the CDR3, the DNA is TGTGCCAGCAGTTTGGGGGGGCGGGAGACCCAGTACTTC. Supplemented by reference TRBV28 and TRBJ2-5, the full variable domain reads DVKVTQSSRYLVKRTGEKVFLECVQDMDHENMFWYRQDPGLGLRLIYFSYDVKMKEKGDIPEGYSVSREKKERFSLILESASTNQTSMYLCASSLGGRETQYFGPGTRLLVL.

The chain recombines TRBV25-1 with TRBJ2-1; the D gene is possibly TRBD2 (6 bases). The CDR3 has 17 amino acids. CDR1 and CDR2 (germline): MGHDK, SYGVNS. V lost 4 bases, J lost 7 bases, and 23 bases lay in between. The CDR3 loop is CASSGSQGPLGRNEQFF. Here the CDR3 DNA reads TGTGCCAGCAGTGGGTCCCAGGGACCCTTAGGGAGGAATGAGCAGTTCTTC.

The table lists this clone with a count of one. Written as DNA, the CDR3 is TGCAGCGTCGTGGAGGGGCCCAACGAGCAGTACTTC. This translates into CSVVEGPNEQYF. The chain joins TRBV29-1 to TRBJ2-7, with a possible D match to TRBD2 (6 bases). Between the trimmed V and J ends, which lost 6 bases and 5 bases, there was a span of 14 bases. Germline CDR1 SQVTM, CDR2 ANQGSEA. There are 12 residues in the CDR3.

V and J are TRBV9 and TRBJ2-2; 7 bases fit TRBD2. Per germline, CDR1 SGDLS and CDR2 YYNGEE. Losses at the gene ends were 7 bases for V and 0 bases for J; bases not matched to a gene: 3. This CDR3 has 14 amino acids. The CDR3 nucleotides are TGTGCCAGCCAGGGAGGGTCGAACACCGGGGAGCTGTTTTTT. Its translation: CASQGGSNTGELFF.

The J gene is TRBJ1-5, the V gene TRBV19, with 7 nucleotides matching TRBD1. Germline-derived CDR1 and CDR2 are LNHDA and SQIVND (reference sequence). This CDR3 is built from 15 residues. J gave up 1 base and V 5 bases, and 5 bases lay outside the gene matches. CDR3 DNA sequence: TGTGCCAGTAGTGCAGGGGGATCGAGCAATCAGCCCCAGCATTTT. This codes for CASSAGGSSNQPQHF.

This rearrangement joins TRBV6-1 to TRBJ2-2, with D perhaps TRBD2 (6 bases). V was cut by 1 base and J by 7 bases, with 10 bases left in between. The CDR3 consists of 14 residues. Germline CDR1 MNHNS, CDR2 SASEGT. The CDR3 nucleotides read TGTGCCAGCAGTGAAGTGCGGGGCAGCGGGGAGCTGTTTTTT. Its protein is CASSEVRGSGELFF.

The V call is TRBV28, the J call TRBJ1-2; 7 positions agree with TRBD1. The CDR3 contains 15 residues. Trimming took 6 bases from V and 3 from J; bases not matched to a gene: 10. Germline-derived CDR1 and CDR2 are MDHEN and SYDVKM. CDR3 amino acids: CASSPPRQGDYGYTF. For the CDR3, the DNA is TGTGCCAGCAGCCCCCCGCGACAGGGAGACTATGGCTACACCTTC.

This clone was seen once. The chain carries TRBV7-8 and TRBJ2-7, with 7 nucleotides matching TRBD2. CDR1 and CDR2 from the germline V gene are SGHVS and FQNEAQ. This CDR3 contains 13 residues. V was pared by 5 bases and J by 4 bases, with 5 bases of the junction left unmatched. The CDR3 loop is CASSLPGGYEQYF. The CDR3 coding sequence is TGTGCCAGCAGCCTTCCGGGGGGATACGAGCAGTACTTC.

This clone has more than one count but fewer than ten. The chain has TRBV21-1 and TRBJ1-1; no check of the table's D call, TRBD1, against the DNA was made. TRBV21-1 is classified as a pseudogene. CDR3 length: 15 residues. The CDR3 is CASSKVKTGNTEAFF. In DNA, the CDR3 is TGTGCCAGCAGCAAAGTGAAAACAGGGAACACTGAAGCTTTCTTT.

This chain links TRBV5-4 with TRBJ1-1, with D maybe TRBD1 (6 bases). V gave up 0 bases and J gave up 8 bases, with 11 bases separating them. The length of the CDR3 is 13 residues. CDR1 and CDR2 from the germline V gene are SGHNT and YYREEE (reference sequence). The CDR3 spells CASSLELGTEAFF. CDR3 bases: TGTGCCAGCAGCTTGGAGCTCGGGACAGAAGCTTTCTTT.

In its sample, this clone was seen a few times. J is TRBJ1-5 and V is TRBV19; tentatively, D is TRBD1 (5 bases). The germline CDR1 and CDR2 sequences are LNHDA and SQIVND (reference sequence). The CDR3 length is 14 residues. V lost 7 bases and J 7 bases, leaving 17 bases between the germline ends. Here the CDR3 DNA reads TGTGCCAGTAACCACCCCCAGGGCGACCAGCCCCAGCATTTT. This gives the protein CASNHPQGDQPQHF.

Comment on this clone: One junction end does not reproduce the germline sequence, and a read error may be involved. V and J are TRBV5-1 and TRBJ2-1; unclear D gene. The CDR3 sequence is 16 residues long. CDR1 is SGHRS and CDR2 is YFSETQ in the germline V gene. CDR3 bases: TGCGCCAGCAGCTTGGTCGTCAGATCTTCCTTCAATGAGCAGTTCTTC. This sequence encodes CASSLVVRSSFNEQFF.

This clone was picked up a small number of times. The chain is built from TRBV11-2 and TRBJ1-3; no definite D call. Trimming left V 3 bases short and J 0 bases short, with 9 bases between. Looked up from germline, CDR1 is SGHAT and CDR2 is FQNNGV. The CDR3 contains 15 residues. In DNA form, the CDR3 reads TGTGCCAGCAGCTTCGGCCGGAGCTCTGGAAACACCATATATTTT. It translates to CASSFGRSSGNTIYF.

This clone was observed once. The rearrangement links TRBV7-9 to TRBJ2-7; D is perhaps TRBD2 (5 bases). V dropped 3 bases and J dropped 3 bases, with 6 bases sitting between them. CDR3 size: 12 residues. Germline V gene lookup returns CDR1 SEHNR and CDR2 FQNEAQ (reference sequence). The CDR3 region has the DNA TGTGCCAGCAGCTTCGGGGACTACGAGCAGTACTTC. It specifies CASSFGDYEQYF.

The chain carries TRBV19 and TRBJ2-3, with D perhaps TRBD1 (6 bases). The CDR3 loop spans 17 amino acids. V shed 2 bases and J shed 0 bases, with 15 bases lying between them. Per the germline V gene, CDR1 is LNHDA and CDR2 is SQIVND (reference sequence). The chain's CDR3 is CASSINGLGASTDTQYF. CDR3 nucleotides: TGTGCCAGTAGTATAAACGGTCTGGGGGCGAGCACAGATACGCAGTATTTT.

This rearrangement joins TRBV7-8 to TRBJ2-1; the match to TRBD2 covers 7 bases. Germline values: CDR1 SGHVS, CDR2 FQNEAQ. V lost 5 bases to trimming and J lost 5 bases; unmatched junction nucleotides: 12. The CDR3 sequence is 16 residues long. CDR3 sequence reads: CASSNRLARVNNEQFF. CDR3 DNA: TGTGCCAGCAGCAACCGACTAGCCCGAGTGAACAATGAGCAGTTCTTC.

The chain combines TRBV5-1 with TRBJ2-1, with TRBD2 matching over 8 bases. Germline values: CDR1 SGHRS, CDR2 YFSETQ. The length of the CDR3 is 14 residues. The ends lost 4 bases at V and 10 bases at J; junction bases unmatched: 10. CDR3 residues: CASSLPGLVGEQFF. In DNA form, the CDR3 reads TGCGCCAGCAGCCTTCCGGGACTAGTGGGAGAGCAGTTCTTC. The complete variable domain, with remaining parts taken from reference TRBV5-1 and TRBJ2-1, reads KAGVTQTPRYLIKTRGQQVTLSCSPISGHRSVSWYQQTPGQGLQFLFEYFSETQRNKGNFPGRFSGRQFSNSRSEMNVSTLELGDSALYLCASSLPGLVGEQFFGPGTRLTVL.

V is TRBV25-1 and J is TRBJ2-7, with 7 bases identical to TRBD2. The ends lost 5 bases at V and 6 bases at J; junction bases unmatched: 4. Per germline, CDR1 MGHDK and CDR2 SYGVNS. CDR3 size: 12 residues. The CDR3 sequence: CASSTSAVEQYF. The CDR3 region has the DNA TGTGCCAGCAGTACTAGCGCGGTCGAGCAGTACTTC.